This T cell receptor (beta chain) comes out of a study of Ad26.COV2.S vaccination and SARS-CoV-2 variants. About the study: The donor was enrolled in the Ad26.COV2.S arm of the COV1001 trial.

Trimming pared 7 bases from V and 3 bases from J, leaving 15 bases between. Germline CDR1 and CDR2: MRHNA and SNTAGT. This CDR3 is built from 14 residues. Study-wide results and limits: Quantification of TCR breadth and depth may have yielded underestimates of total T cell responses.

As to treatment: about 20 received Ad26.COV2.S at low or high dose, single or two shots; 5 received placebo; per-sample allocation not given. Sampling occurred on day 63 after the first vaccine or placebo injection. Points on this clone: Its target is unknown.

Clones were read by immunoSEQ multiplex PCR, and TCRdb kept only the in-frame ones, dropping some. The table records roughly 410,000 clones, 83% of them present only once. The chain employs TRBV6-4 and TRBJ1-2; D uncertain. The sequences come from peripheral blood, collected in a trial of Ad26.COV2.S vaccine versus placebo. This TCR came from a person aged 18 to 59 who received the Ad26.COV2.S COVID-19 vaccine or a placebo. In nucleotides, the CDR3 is TGTGCCAGCATTCCCTCCGACGGGTACTATGGCTACACCTTC. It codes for CASIPSDGYYGYTF.